This T cell receptor beta chain was captured by sequencing in a study of blood T cell repertoires in COVID-19. At the level of the study: Samples came from the United States, Italy and Spain, spanning acute and convalescent COVID-19. Nucleic acid was either cDNA or gDNA, and it came from T cells, B-cell-depleted T cells, or PBMCs.

The authors' processing: The assay estimated nucleated cells by amplifying reference gene primers. Sequenced by immunoSEQ multiplex PCR; TCRdb stores in-frame clones only, minus some. V, J and clone size reflect that table, while D and trimming were determined from the DNA. Among approximately 230,000 clones, more than 65% were seen once, and the ten largest hold roughly 4.2%. The CDR3 runs to 12 residues. Trimming pared 5 bases from V and 0 bases from J, leaving 8 bases between. Per germline, CDR1 GTSNPN and CDR2 SVGIG (reference sequence). This receptor was taken from a woman aged 35 to 49 with active or convalescent COVID-19. The specimen sequenced was peripheral blood. The chain recombines TRBV30 with TRBJ2-7; no clear D. The CDR3 loop reads CAWSHSSYEQYF. The CDR3 bases are TGTGCCTGGTCACACAGCTCCTACGAGCAGTACTTC.